The source of this T cell receptor (beta chain) is a study of shared clonotypes between healthy human individuals. The V end was cut by 1 base, the J end by 0 bases, with 9 bases between. This CDR3 has 15 amino acids. Germline-derived CDR1 and CDR2 are KGHSH and LQKENI. Profiled with immunoSEQ multiplex PCR; TCRdb holds only in-frame clones, not every one. The sample has 1,400,000 or so clones; 97% to 99% are singletons. The receptor comes from a man aged 25-45 years in good health. The specimen was naive CD4+ T cells sorted from blood. Stated subset: CD45RA+ positively selected. The J gene is TRBJ1-1, the V gene TRBV18; TRBD1 is a possible D gene (5 bases). For the CDR3, the DNA is TGTGCCAGCTCACCACTAGCGGGGGTGAACACTGAAGCTTTCTTT. Translating it yields CASSPLAGVNTEAFF.